This T cell receptor (beta chain) was observed in a study of T-cell reconstitution after alpha-beta-depleted transplantation in children. Germline V gene sequence: CDR1 SGHRS, CDR2 YFSETQ. The CDR3 has 14 amino acids. This clonotype was seen many times. Its antigen remains unidentified. The junction shows a germline mismatch at one end, possibly a read error. General observations from the study: Several hundred expanded graft clones reportedly were the source of alpha-beta T cells about two months after transplant. Once a year had passed after transplant, T-cell counts and diversity came mostly from newly produced T cells. The study traced high day-60 TCRbeta diversity in some patients to surviving recipient T cells and thymic progenitors.

The TCRbeta library was prepared with unique molecular identifiers. Each CDR3 protein is one row after TCRdb ran MiXCR on the PCR reads. The sample lists around 300,000 distinct CDR3 sequences, around 25% occurring once. This chain connects TRBV5-1 to TRBJ1-1; no reliable D call. The clonotype originates from a male patient aged 5 to 17 who had a stem cell transplant for acute lymphoblastic leukemia, so the T cells may come from the graft donor. This material consisted of PBMCs, mostly from graft donor cells, taken 180 days after TCRalphabeta/CD19-depleted stem cell transplant. The CDR3, as DNA: TGTGCCAGCAGCTTAGGGCAGATCAACACTGAAGCTTTCTTT. Protein: CASSLGQINTEAFF.